Sequencing of this T cell receptor beta chain was carried out in a study of cytomegalovirus exposure and HLA in healthy donors. Study-wide points: A later analysis revealed that TCR association rates differed between HLA loci, peaking at DRB1 and bottoming out at HLA-C. Donors were assumed by presence/absence analyses to have roughly uniform sequencing depth. A further, later analysis showed that HLA-associated TCR beta chains (compared with equally common others) were more clonally expanded.

Vbeta (60) and Jbeta (13) primers were used in the PCR. Generated by immunoSEQ multiplex PCR, the TCRdb table keeps only in-frame clones and is missing some. The sample includes under 150,000 clones, 79% seen only once; the top ten take 3.5% to 5%. Germline-derived CDR1 and CDR2 are SGHDT and YYEEEE. The CDR3 runs 16 residues. J lost 4 bases, V lost 3 bases, and 7 bases had no gene match. Comments on this clone: The antigen is undetermined.

Sequencing used PBMCs. The chain combines TRBV5-6 with TRBJ2-2, with 9 bases lining up with TRBD1. The receptor comes from a man between 25 and 39 years old in good health and CMV-seropositive. The CDR3 bases are TGTGCCAGCAGCTCCCGGGACAGGGTTGGCACCGGGGAGCTGTTTTTT. It specifies CASSSRDRVGTGELFF.